The clone carrying this TCR beta chain was detected once. Total RNA and DNA came together from roughly 20-30 mg of bulk tissue without cell sorting. Tumor samples uniformly had over 80% viable tumor cells. This record comes from a study of tumor-infiltrating lymphocytes in primary liver carcinoma. Overall study context: Patients included men and women of 30 to 69 years.

Deletions cut 3 bases from V and 2 bases from J, with 14 bases between. This CDR3 spans 17 amino acids. Germline CDR1 reads SGHAT; CDR2 reads FQNNGV. The input was around 0.5 ug total RNA; TCR beta cDNA was made from it with a constant-region primer. Modified slightly, ARM-PCR produced TCR beta libraries over three nested multiplex PCR rounds. The opening two PCR rounds, around 9 cycles each, paired TRBV1-TRBV30 forward primers with a C-beta reverse primer. TCRdb re-analysed the multiplex PCR reads in MiXCR, keeping a single row per CDR3 protein. The sample contains tens of thousands of distinct CDR3 sequences, less than 80% of which appear only once.

The chain joins TRBV11-2 to TRBJ2-6; D unclear. Sequencing was done on a sample of liver tumor tissue from sampling region 5. Subset reported: tumor region T5, tumor centre. The sequence was collected from a man in his forties with primary liver carcinoma and hepatitis B virus infection. DNA for the CDR3: TGTGCCAGCAGCTTTTATCTGTGGCAAACTGGGGCCAACGTCCTGACTTTC. It encodes CASSFYLWQTGANVLTF.